The next 29 T cell receptor beta chains were all read from a single sample in a study of long-term antiretroviral therapy in people with HIV. Sequencing relied on immunoSEQ assay v3.0, run at survey level. Only in-frame clones appear in the TCRdb table, and some are missing; sequencing was by immunoSEQ multiplex PCR. Found here are about 24,000 clones, approximately 80% of them singletons; the top ten hold approximately 15%. This specimen consisted of unsorted PBMCs, obtained at the start of antiretroviral therapy, before treatment. The source of these receptors is a woman aged 18-29 years with HIV.

This clone has just a few counts. The J gene is TRBJ1-5, the V gene TRBV28; perhaps TRBD1 as D (6 bases). V lost 4 bases to trimming and J lost 3 bases, with 10 bases between them. The CDR3 extends over 14 amino acids. The germline V gene has CDR1 MDHEN and CDR2 SYDVKM. In nucleotides, the CDR3 is TGTGCCAGCAGTTCAGGGGCCATCAATCAGCCCCAGCATTTT. Amino acids: CASSSGAINQPQHF.

V gene TRBV7-3 combines with J gene TRBJ2-1; 7 bases line up with TRBD1. This CDR3 region has 18 residues. The ends lost 5 bases at V and 7 bases at J; junction bases unmatched: 20. CDR1 is SGHTA and CDR2 is FQGTGA in the germline V gene. In DNA form, the CDR3 reads TGTGCCAGCAGCCCCCGCGGCTTGTTAGGGGGCGTTAGGAATGAGCAGTTCTTC. It yields the protein CASSPRGLLGGVRNEQFF.

CDR3 protein: CASSVAPGGTYEQYF. Here the CDR3 DNA reads TGTGCCAGCAGCGTAGCCCCCGGTGGGACATACGAGCAGTACTTC. This rearrangement joins TRBV9 to TRBJ2-7, with D tentatively TRBD1 (6 bases). This CDR3 has 15 residues. Trimming removed 0 bases from V and 4 bases from J, with 14 bases in between. Per the germline V gene, CDR1 is SGDLS and CDR2 is YYNGEE.

This clone has a handful of counts. The chain has TRBV6-6 and TRBJ2-7; D unresolved. The germline V and J ends were trimmed by 0 bases and 5 bases, with 2 bases remaining between them. The CDR3 has 11 amino acids. Germline V gene lookup returns CDR1 MNHNY and CDR2 SVGAGI (reference sequence). The CDR3 region is CASSYSDEQYF. The CDR3 nucleotides read TGTGCCAGCAGTTACTCAGACGAGCAGTACTTC.

The chain employs TRBV6-5 and TRBJ1-1; D may be TRBD1 (5 bases). The germline V gene encodes CDR1 MNHEY and CDR2 SVGAGI. This CDR3 region has 15 residues. V lost 6 bases to trimming and J lost 0 bases, with 14 bases between them. CDR3 nucleotide sequence: TGTGCCAGCAGAGACCGGGACCGTGTGAACACTGAAGCTTTCTTT. Residues: CASRDRDRVNTEAFF.

The chain joins TRBV7-2 to TRBJ1-2; D ambiguous. V gave up 5 bases and J gave up 5 bases, with 15 bases separating them. Germline CDR1 and CDR2: SGHTA and FQGNSA. The CDR3 spans 14 residues. In nucleotides, the CDR3 is TGTGCCAGCAGCCCCAAGGGCAGTAATTATGGCTACACCTTC. Protein: CASSPKGSNYGYTF.

The chain joins TRBV27 to TRBJ1-5; 8 nucleotides align to TRBD1. The CDR3 extends over 14 amino acids. Germline lookup yields CDR1 MNHEY and CDR2 SMNVEV (reference sequence). With V trimmed by 7 bases and J by 3 bases, 5 bases remained unmatched. CDR3 nucleotide sequence: TGTGCCAGCATGGACAGGGCGGTCAATCAGCCCCAGCATTTT. Its protein is CASMDRAVNQPQHF.

V usage is TRBV7-8 and J usage is TRBJ2-7; 11 nucleotides match TRBD1. Losses at the gene ends were 5 bases for V and 3 bases for J; bases not matched to a gene: 9. The CDR3 contains 16 residues. The germline CDR1 and CDR2 sequences are SGHVS and FQNEAQ. The CDR3 sequence is CASSPRAGTGGYEQYF. CDR3 nucleotide sequence: TGTGCCAGCAGCCCCCGAGCCGGGACAGGGGGCTACGAGCAGTACTTC.

The chain couples TRBV4-2 to TRBJ2-1, with a weak D call TRBD1 (6 bases). Trimming cost V 3 bases and J 7 bases, with 13 bases left between them. Germline-derived CDR1 and CDR2 are LGHNA and YNFKEQ. The CDR3 covers 14 residues. CDR3 protein: CASSHFNDRNEQFF. In DNA, the CDR3 is TGTGCCAGCAGCCACTTCAACGACAGGAATGAGCAGTTCTTC.

This CDR3 reads CASSFGLARTGELFF. The CDR3 DNA reads TGTGCCAGCAGTTTTGGACTAGCGAGGACCGGGGAGCTGTTTTTT. The V and J genes are TRBV7-2 and TRBJ2-2; 9 bases map to TRBD2. The CDR3 has 15 amino acids. The V gene's germline CDR1 is SGHTA and CDR2 FQGNSA. The junction had 7 bases not matched to a gene; V was cut back by 6 bases and J by 5 bases.

This clone was recorded a few times. This chain links TRBV5-1 with TRBJ2-7; TRBD1 aligns across 7 bases. The germline V gene encodes CDR1 SGHRS and CDR2 YFSETQ. There are 14 residues in the CDR3. V lost 1 base to trimming and J lost 4 bases; unmatched junction nucleotides: 5. The CDR3 nucleotides are TGCGCCAGCAGCTTGTTGTACAGGGGATACGAGCAGTACTTC. This sequence encodes CASSLLYRGYEQYF.

The gene calls are TRBV7-3 and TRBJ2-1; 7 bases align to TRBD2. The germline gives CDR1 SGHTA, CDR2 FQGTGA. This CDR3 region has 16 residues. J lost 0 bases, V lost 1 base, and 3 bases had no gene match. The CDR3 bases are TGTGCCAGCAGCTTAATGGGGGGGAGCTCCTACAATGAGCAGTTCTTC. It codes for CASSLMGGSSYNEQFF.

The chain is built from TRBV19 and TRBJ2-7; maybe TRBD1 (6 bases). Trimming cost V 5 bases and J 1 base, with 15 bases left between them. Germline-derived CDR1 and CDR2 are LNHDA and SQIVND (reference sequence). The CDR3 has 15 residues. In DNA form, the CDR3 reads TGTGCCAGTAGTCCCAGGGGAACCAGTTCCTACGAGCAGTACTTC. It translates to CASSPRGTSSYEQYF.

J is TRBJ2-5 and V is TRBV7-6; TRBD2 matches at 12 bases. Per the germline V gene, CDR1 is SGHVS and CDR2 is FNYEAQ. J gave up 5 bases and V 0 bases, and 4 bases lay outside the gene matches. CDR3 size: 16 residues. CDR3 sequence: CASSLAGGTSGETQYF. The CDR3 DNA follows: TGTGCCAGCAGCTTAGCTGGAGGGACTAGCGGGGAGACCCAGTACTTC. Together with reference TRBV7-6 and TRBJ2-5, the CDR3 gives the full variable domain: GAGVSQSPRYKVTKRGQDVALRCDPISGHVSLYWYRQALGQGPEFLTYFNYEAQQDKSGLPNDRFSAERPEGSISTLTIQRTEQRDSAMYRCASSLAGGTSGETQYFGPGTRLLVL.

The CDR3 protein is CASSLFGSETQYF. DNA for the CDR3: TGTGCCAGCAGCTTGTTTGGATCAGAGACCCAGTACTTC. J is TRBJ2-5 and V is TRBV5-6; D is unclear. CDR1 and CDR2 from the germline V gene are SGHDT and YYEEEE. The CDR3 length is 13 residues. V gave up 1 base and J gave up 4 bases, with 8 bases separating them. Variable domain in full (rest from reference TRBV5-6 and TRBJ2-5): DAGVTQSPTHLIKTRGQQVTLRCSPKSGHDTVSWYQQALGQGPQFIFQYYEEEERQRGNFPDRFSGHQFPNYSSELNVNALLLGDSALYLCASSLFGSETQYFGPGTRLLVL.

This clone showed up just a few times. J is TRBJ2-5 and V is TRBV9, with D possibly being TRBD2 (5 bases). The CDR3 sequence is 15 residues long. The V gene's germline CDR1 is SGDLS and CDR2 YYNGEE. V was shortened by 0 bases and J by 2 bases, with 11 bases between the two germline ends. Written as DNA, the CDR3 is TGTGCCAGCAGCGTAGGGGGTGGGAGTCAAGAGACCCAGTACTTC. Translated: CASSVGGGSQETQYF.

The V gene is TRBV28, the J gene TRBJ2-5; D remains unclear. CDR3 length: 16 residues. Germline assignment: CDR1 MDHEN and CDR2 SYDVKM. The V end lost 2 bases, the J end lost 4 bases, and 17 bases lay between the germline ends. The CDR3 DNA sequence: TGTGCCAGCAGTTTAAGAGCTCGGGTTGCTGGAGAGACCCAGTACTTC. This gives the protein CASSLRARVAGETQYF.

The chain couples TRBV5-8 to TRBJ1-2; tentative D call: TRBD1 (5 bases). The CDR3 totals 15 residues. The germline CDR1 and CDR2 sequences are SGHTS and YDEGEE. The ends were cut back, 3 bases at V and 6 bases at J, with 18 bases in the middle. CDR3 coding DNA: TGTGCCAGCAGCTACGCCGGGACGACCGGGGATGGCTACACCTTC. Translation: CASSYAGTTGDGYTF. Full variable domain (missing parts from reference TRBV5-8 and TRBJ1-2): EAGVTQSPTHLIKTRGQQATLRCSPISGHTSVYWYQQALGLGLQFLLWYDEGEERNRGNFPPRFSGRQFPNYSSELNVNALELEDSALYLCASSYAGTTGDGYTFGSGTRLTVV.

This clone occurred a few times. The chain carries TRBV5-1 and TRBJ2-2; D remains unclear. This CDR3 comprises 13 residues. Germline loops: CDR1 SGHRS, CDR2 YFSETQ. V shed 6 bases and J shed 7 bases, with 13 bases lying between them. CDR3 amino acids: CASNLEASGELFF. The CDR3 DNA follows: TGCGCCAGCAACCTAGAAGCGAGCGGGGAGCTGTTTTTT.

For the CDR3, the DNA is TGTGCCTGGAGGCGGTGGGGTAGCGGAACCTCCTACGAGCAGTACTTC. Its translation is CAWRRWGSGTSYEQYF. This sequence joins TRBV30 and TRBJ2-7; maybe TRBD2 (6 bases). CDR1 and CDR2 (germline): GTSNPN, SVGIG (reference sequence). V gave up 3 bases and J gave up 0 bases, with 18 bases separating them. This CDR3 has 16 residues.

This chain joins TRBV27 and TRBJ1-2, with D hard to call. The CDR3 contains 13 residues. Germline CDR1 reads MNHEY; CDR2 reads SMNVEV (reference sequence). With 5 bases removed from V and 6 bases from J, the gap between germline ends came to 13 bases. In DNA form, the CDR3 reads TGTGCCAGCAGTAACACCGTGGCAGATGGCTACACCTTC. This codes for CASSNTVADGYTF.

The rearrangement joins TRBV5-4 to TRBJ1-5; D is perhaps TRBD1 (6 bases). The V end was cut by 2 bases, the J end by 6 bases, with 9 bases between. The germline V gene encodes CDR1 SGHNT and CDR2 YYREEE (reference sequence). The CDR3 loop spans 13 amino acids. CDR3 in amino acids: CASSLGGAQPQHF. Here the CDR3 DNA reads TGTGCCAGCAGCTTAGGGGGGGCTCAGCCCCAGCATTTT.

The rearrangement joins TRBV19 to TRBJ1-2; D perhaps matches TRBD1 (5 bases). Germline V gene sequence: CDR1 LNHDA, CDR2 SQIVND (reference sequence). The CDR3 spans 15 residues. V dropped 8 bases and J dropped 2 bases, with 18 bases sitting between them. CDR3 in amino acids: CASEKRDGINYGYTF. CDR3 nucleotides: TGTGCCAGTGAGAAAAGGGACGGTATAAACTATGGCTACACCTTC.

This chain connects TRBV27 to TRBJ2-5; 9 bases match TRBD1. This CDR3 has 15 residues. Germline CDR1 MNHEY, CDR2 SMNVEV (reference sequence). With 6 bases clipped from V and 5 bases from J, the junction kept 10 bases outside the gene matches. DNA for the CDR3: TGTGCCAGCAGCCTAGGACAGGGGCCGGCCGAGACCCAGTACTTC. Its protein product is CASSLGQGPAETQYF.

The rearrangement joins TRBV4-1 to TRBJ1-4, with a possible D match to TRBD1 (5 bases). The V end was cut by 0 bases, the J end by 5 bases, with 13 bases between. The CDR3 spans 16 residues. Germline CDR1 and CDR2: MGHRA and YSYEKL. The CDR3 nucleotides are TGCGCCAGCAGCCAAGATAATGTAGGGGCAAATGAAAAACTGTTTTTT. Translating gives CASSQDNVGANEKLFF.

V usage is TRBV18 and J usage is TRBJ2-7; the D is unclear. Germline CDR1 reads KGHSH; CDR2 reads LQKENI. This CDR3 region has 12 residues. V lost 6 bases and J lost 0, with 6 bases in between. CDR3 bases: TGTGCCAGCTCCCCTGACTCCTACGAGCAGTACTTC. Translation: CASSPDSYEQYF.

This chain joins TRBV7-4 and TRBJ2-7; the match to TRBD1 covers 11 bases. V dropped 5 bases and J dropped 5; count of bases not matched to a gene: 14. In germline, CDR1 is SGHVT, CDR2 SQSDAQ. The CDR3 extends over 17 amino acids. Here the CDR3 DNA reads TGTGCCAGCAGCACACAGGAGCCGGGACAGGGGGATGACGAGCAGTACTTC. Translated, it gives CASSTQEPGQGDDEQYF. The full variable domain, completed using reference TRBV7-4 and TRBJ2-7, is GAGVSQSPRYKVAKRGRDVALRCDSISGHVTLYWYRQTLGQGSEVLTYSQSDAQRDKSGRPSGRFSAERPERSVSTLKIQRTEQGDSAVYLCASSTQEPGQGDDEQYFGPGTRLTVT.

The chain is built from TRBV5-6 and TRBJ1-2; D call uncertain. Per the germline V gene, CDR1 is SGHDT and CDR2 is YYEEEE. V was trimmed by 3 bases and J by 5 bases, leaving 8 bases between them. The CDR3 loop spans 12 amino acids. The CDR3 DNA sequence: TGTGCCAGCAGCTGGCCCGGGTATGGCTACACCTTC. The encoded protein is CASSWPGYGYTF. The variable domain in full, with the rest retrieved from reference TRBV5-6 and TRBJ1-2, is DAGVTQSPTHLIKTRGQQVTLRCSPKSGHDTVSWYQQALGQGPQFIFQYYEEEERQRGNFPDRFSGHQFPNYSSELNVNALLLGDSALYLCASSWPGYGYTFGSGTRLTVV.

This rearrangement joins TRBV10-1 to TRBJ2-7; the match to TRBD2 covers 9 bases. This CDR3 has 15 amino acids. Germline CDR1 WNHNN, CDR2 SYGVQD (reference sequence). Trimming removed 0 bases from V and 7 bases from J; junction bases left unmatched: 7. The CDR3 bases are TGCGCCAGCAGTGAGTCGTCAGCGGGAGGAGGGGAGCAGTACTTC. Translation: CASSESSAGGGEQYF.